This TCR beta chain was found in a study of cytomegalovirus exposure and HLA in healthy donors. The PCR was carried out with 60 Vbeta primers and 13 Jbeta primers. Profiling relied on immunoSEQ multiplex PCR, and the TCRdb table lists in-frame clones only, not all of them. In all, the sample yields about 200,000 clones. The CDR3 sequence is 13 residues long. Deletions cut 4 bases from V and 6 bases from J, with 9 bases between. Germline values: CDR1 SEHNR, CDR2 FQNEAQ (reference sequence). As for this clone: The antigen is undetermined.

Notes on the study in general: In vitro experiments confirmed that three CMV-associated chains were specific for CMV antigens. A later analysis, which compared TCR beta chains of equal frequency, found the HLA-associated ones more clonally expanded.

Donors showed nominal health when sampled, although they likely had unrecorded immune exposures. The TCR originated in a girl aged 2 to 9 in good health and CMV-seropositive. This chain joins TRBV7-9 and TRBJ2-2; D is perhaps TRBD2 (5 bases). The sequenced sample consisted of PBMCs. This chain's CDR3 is CASSYGVPGELFF. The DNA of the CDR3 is TGTGCCAGCAGCTACGGGGTTCCCGGGGAGCTGTTTTTT.